Presented here are 21 T cell receptor beta chains from one specimen sequenced in a study of identical twins (dated by TCRdb to 2015 to 2016). The library was produced with 5' RACE. TCRdb records Illumina HiSeq 2000 as the sequencer. TCRdb passed the public sequencing reads through fastp at Q25 and MiXCR, retaining productive beta sequences. Rows are combined by CDR3 protein, so each entry shows the most common genes and DNA. This sample holds about 240,000 distinct CDR3 sequences; 7.5% were observed only once. In total, the top ten clones hold around 5% of the sample. These same records also appear under a second study, on yellow fever vaccine responses in identical twins.

The source material was CD8+ T cells sorted from blood. The receptors come from a woman between 18 and 29 years old in good health.

This clonotype was picked up many times. The CDR3 nucleotides are TGTGCCAGCAGCCAAGCCGATGGGCAGGTCTGGGATGAGCAGTTCTTC. This translates into CASSQADGQVWDEQFF. The genes are TRBV3-1 and TRBJ2-1; D remains ambiguous. The germline gives CDR1 LGHDT, CDR2 YNNKEL (reference sequence). The V and J ends lost 1 base and 8 bases respectively, with 18 bases between them. The CDR3 consists of 16 residues.

This clonotype was found many times. V is TRBV12-3 or TRBV12-4 and J is TRBJ1-1; no clear D. V dropped 3 bases and J dropped 5 bases, with 13 bases sitting between them. This CDR3 is built from 14 residues. The CDR3 nucleotides are TGTGCCAGCAGTTTCGGGGATTCGAGTACTGAAGCTTTCTTT. This translates into CASSFGDSSTEAFF.

This chain links TRBV25-1 with TRBJ2-3; D remains unclear. The V gene lost 4 bases and the J gene lost 5 bases, with 13 bases spanning the gap. Germline loops: CDR1 MGHDK, CDR2 SYGVNS. The CDR3 runs to 14 residues. CDR3 amino acids: CASSGLSEVDTQYF. CDR3 in DNA: TGTGCCAGCAGTGGACTCAGCGAGGTAGATACGCAGTATTTT.

This clonotype was detected ten times or more. This chain's CDR3 is CASSPTGREQYV. The CDR3 DNA sequence: TGTGCCAGCAGTCCGACAGGGCGGGAGCAGTACGTC. The V gene is TRBV12-3 or TRBV12-4, the J gene TRBJ2-7; 7 nucleotides line up with TRBD1. Losses at the gene ends were 5 bases for V and 7 bases for J; bases not matched to a gene: 5. The CDR3 contains 12 residues.

In its sample, this clonotype was seen many times. The CDR3 nucleotides read TGTGCCAGCGGGCGGACCGGCACAGATACGCAGTATTTT. It encodes CASGRTGTDTQYF. The chain recombines TRBV27 with TRBJ2-3, with D unresolved. Germline values: CDR1 MNHEY, CDR2 SMNVEV (reference sequence). This CDR3 comprises 13 residues. The V end was cut by 8 bases, the J end by 1 base, with 10 bases between.

This clonotype was seen repeatedly, ten times or more. J is TRBJ2-5 and V is TRBV5-1, with 11 bases that match TRBD1. The CDR3 runs to 15 residues. Per the germline V gene, CDR1 is SGHRS and CDR2 is YFSETQ. Trimming removed 0 bases from V and 5 bases from J; junction bases left unmatched: 3. In DNA form, the CDR3 reads TGCGCCAGCAGCTTGGAGGGACAGGGGGTGGAGACCCAGTACTTC. Its protein is CASSLEGQGVETQYF.

This chain links TRBV27 with TRBJ1-1; 8 bases align to TRBD1. The germline CDR1 and CDR2 sequences are MNHEY and SMNVEV (reference sequence). The CDR3 length is 15 residues. The ends lost 0 bases at V and 5 bases at J; junction bases unmatched: 5. The chain's CDR3 is CASSLSTGEYTEAFF. CDR3 DNA sequence: TGTGCCAGCAGTTTATCGACAGGGGAATATACTGAAGCTTTCTTT.

This clonotype came up many times. The chain employs TRBV7-9 and TRBJ2-1; 12 nucleotides line up with TRBD1. This CDR3 is built from 14 residues. CDR1 is SEHNR and CDR2 is FQNEAQ in the germline V gene (reference sequence). Losses at the gene ends were 6 bases for V and 5 bases for J; bases not matched to a gene: 2. This CDR3 is CASRGQGANNEQFF. In DNA form, the CDR3 reads TGTGCCAGCAGGGGACAGGGGGCCAACAATGAGCAGTTCTTC.

There are a few counts of this clonotype. The CDR3 DNA is TGTGCCAGTAGTATTGGTTCTTCCGGGGAGCTGTTTTTT. This translates into CASSIGSSGELFF. This chain connects TRBV19 to TRBJ2-2, with D hard to call. V was pared by 3 bases and J by 6 bases, with 8 bases between. The CDR3 loop spans 13 amino acids. CDR1 LNHDA and CDR2 SQIVND come from the germline V gene (reference sequence). Using reference TRBV19 and TRBJ2-2 for the parts outside the CDR3, the full variable domain is DGGITQSPKYLFRKEGQNVTLSCEQNLNHDAMYWYRQDPGQGLRLIYYSQIVNDFQKGDIAEGYSVSREKKESFPLTVTSAQKNPTAFYLCASSIGSSGELFFGEGSRLTVL.

At least ten counts were recorded for this clonotype. V and J are TRBV24-1 and TRBJ1-2; D is unresolved. Between the trimmed V and J ends, which lost 3 bases and 8 bases, there was a span of 12 bases. The CDR3 length is 13 residues. Germline CDR1 reads KGHDR; CDR2 reads SFDVKD. CDR3 sequence reads: CATSDGMTTGYTF. The CDR3, as DNA: TGTGCCACCAGTGATGGGATGACAACCGGCTACACCTTC.

This clonotype was counted many times. The chain links TRBV6-5 to TRBJ2-2, with a weak D call TRBD1 (5 bases). CDR3 length: 15 amino acids. Germline V gene lookup returns CDR1 MNHEY and CDR2 SVGAGI. V lost 4 bases and J 8 bases, leaving 17 bases between the germline ends. CDR3 in amino acids: CASSLQDTAWGELFF. CDR3 DNA: TGTGCCAGCAGTTTGCAGGACACCGCCTGGGGGGAGCTGTTTTTT.

This clonotype was seen only a few times. V usage is TRBV12-3 or TRBV12-4 and J usage is TRBJ2-1, with 14 bases that match TRBD2. V gave up 6 bases and J gave up 7 bases; unmatched junction bases: 8. The CDR3 extends over 16 amino acids. DNA of the CDR3: TGTGCCAGCAGAACCACCGGGACTAGCGGGAGAAATGAGCAGTTCTTC. It specifies CASRTTGTSGRNEQFF.

Ten or more counts support this clonotype. The rearrangement links TRBV4-1 to TRBJ2-1, with D uncertain. Trimming pared 0 bases from V and 9 bases from J, leaving 9 bases between. This CDR3 contains 13 residues. CDR1 and CDR2 (germline): MGHRA, YSYEKL. The chain's CDR3 is CASSQDMRSEQFF. As DNA, the CDR3 is TGCGCCAGCAGCCAAGATATGCGGAGTGAGCAGTTCTTC.

This clonotype was seen a few times. The V gene is TRBV7-9, the J gene TRBJ1-4; TRBD1 matches 8 bases. CDR3 length: 14 amino acids. V dropped 5 bases and J dropped 8; count of bases not matched to a gene: 7. Germline lookup yields CDR1 SEHNR and CDR2 FQNEAQ (reference sequence). This chain's CDR3 is CASSDPTGVEKLFF. The CDR3, as DNA: TGTGCCAGCAGCGACCCGACAGGGGTGGAAAAACTGTTTTTT.

A note on this clonotype: A much larger clone lies one base from this, so it may be a read error. The chain recombines TRBV7-9 with TRBJ2-3, with D possibly being TRBD1 or TRBD2 (5 bases each). V was clipped by 5 bases and J by 4 bases, with 13 bases between them. Germline CDR1 is SEHNR and CDR2 is FQNEAQ (reference sequence). The CDR3 is 14 residues long. The chain's CDR3 is CASSPGPSSDTQYF. The CDR3 nucleotides read TGTGCCAGCAGCCCGGGACCGAGCTCAGATACGCAGTATTTT.

This clonotype was recorded many times. The J gene is TRBJ1-3, the V gene TRBV15, with D possibly TRBD1 on 5 matching bases. The V end lost 0 bases, the J end lost 0 bases, and 12 bases lay between the germline ends. Germline CDR1 and CDR2: LNHNV and YYDKDF (reference sequence). The CDR3 covers 17 residues. The CDR3 reads CATSRDRSGSSGNTIYF. For the CDR3, the DNA is TGTGCCACCAGCAGAGATCGTTCAGGGAGCTCTGGAAACACCATATATTTT.

V gene TRBV9 combines with J gene TRBJ1-1; the D is unclear. The CDR3 covers 13 residues. V lost 0 bases and J lost 4, with 7 bases in between. The V gene's germline CDR1 is SGDLS and CDR2 YYNGEE. The CDR3 loop reads CASSVVRRTEAFF. CDR3 nucleotide sequence: TGTGCCAGCAGCGTAGTGCGGCGCACTGAAGCTTTCTTT.

This clonotype has ten or more counts. The DNA for the CDR3 is TGTGCCAGCAGCTTACCCCGCCGAGGGACACCTTACAATGAGCAGTTCTTC. Translating gives CASSLPRRGTPYNEQFF. V and J are TRBV7-6 and TRBJ2-1; a weak D match, TRBD1 (6 bases). CDR3 length equals 17 residues. Trimming left V 2 bases short and J 4 bases short, with 18 bases between. Germline loops: CDR1 SGHVS, CDR2 FNYEAQ.

V gene TRBV7-9 combines with J gene TRBJ2-2; D is possibly TRBD2 (5 bases). The CDR3 is 12 amino acids. Looked up from germline, CDR1 is SEHNR and CDR2 is FQNEAQ (reference sequence). Trimming removed 5 bases at V and 7 bases at J, with 8 bases between. The CDR3 here is CASSAGVGELFF. The CDR3 region has the DNA TGTGCCAGCAGCGCGGGCGTCGGGGAGCTGTTTTTT. Based on the CDR3 plus reference TRBV7-9 and TRBJ2-2, the full variable domain is DTGVSQNPRHKITKRGQNVTFRCDPISEHNRLYWYRQTLGQGPEFLTYFQNEAQLEKSRLLSDRFSAERPKGSFSTLEIQRTEQGDSAMYLCASSAGVGELFFGEGSRLTVL.

Many counts were recorded for this clonotype. The chain has TRBV7-2 and TRBJ2-2, with TRBD2 matching 10 bases. There are 19 residues in the CDR3. V lost 1 base, J lost 3 bases, and 11 bases stayed unmatched. Germline V lookup: CDR1 SGHTA, CDR2 FQGNSA. This CDR3 reads CASSLVPGLAGGDTGELFF. The DNA of the CDR3 is TGTGCCAGCAGCTTAGTGCCGGGGTTAGCGGGGGGCGACACCGGGGAGCTGTTTTTT.

The table lists this clonotype with a few counts. CDR3 coding DNA: TGTGCCAGCAGCCCCAGGGTAGGATCCTACAATGAGCAGTTCTTC. Translating it yields CASSPRVGSYNEQFF. The chain carries TRBV28 and TRBJ2-1; TRBD1 is a possible D gene (5 bases). Trimming shortened V by 6 bases and J by 1 base, and 13 bases separated the two germline ends. The CDR3 totals 15 residues. Germline V CDR1 and CDR2: MDHEN, SYDVKM.